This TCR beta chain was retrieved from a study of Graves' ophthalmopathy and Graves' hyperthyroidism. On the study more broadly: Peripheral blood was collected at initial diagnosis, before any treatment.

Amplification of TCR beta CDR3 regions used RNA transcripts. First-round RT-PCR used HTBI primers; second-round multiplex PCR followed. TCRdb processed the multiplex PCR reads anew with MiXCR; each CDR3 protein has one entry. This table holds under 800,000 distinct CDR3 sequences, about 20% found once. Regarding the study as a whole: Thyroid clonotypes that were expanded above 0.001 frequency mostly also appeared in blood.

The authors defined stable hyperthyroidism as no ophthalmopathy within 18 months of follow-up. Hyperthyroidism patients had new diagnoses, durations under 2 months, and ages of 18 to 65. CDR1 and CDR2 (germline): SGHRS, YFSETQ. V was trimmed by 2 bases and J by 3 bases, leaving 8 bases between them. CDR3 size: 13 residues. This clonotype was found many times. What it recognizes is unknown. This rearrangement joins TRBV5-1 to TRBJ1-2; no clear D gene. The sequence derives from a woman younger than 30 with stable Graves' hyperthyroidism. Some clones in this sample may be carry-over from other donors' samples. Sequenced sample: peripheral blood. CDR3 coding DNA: TGCGCCAGCAGCTTAGACTACGACTATGGCTACACCTTC. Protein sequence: CASSLDYDYGYTF.